The 32 T cell receptor beta chains presented below share a single source sample, sequenced in a study of patients and donors after allogeneic stem cell transplantation. Via MiXCR, TCRdb re-called the RT-PCR reads, giving one row per CDR3 protein. The table includes about 210,000 distinct CDR3 sequences, about 37% detected once. Source material: blood, either unsorted or a sorted T cell fraction (not recorded which). The receptor set was obtained from a human donor who was either an allogeneic HSCT recipient or a stem cell or donor lymphocyte infusion donor (not recorded which). It is not recorded whose cells these are; they may come from a transplant donor.

The chain couples TRBV6-6 to TRBJ2-2; D not resolved. The V end lost 2 bases, the J end lost 0 bases, and 1 base lay between the germline ends. This CDR3 has 13 residues. Germline V lookup: CDR1 MNHNY, CDR2 SVGAGI (reference sequence). CDR3 region: CASSYANTGELFF. The CDR3 bases are TGTGCCAGCAGTTACGCGAACACCGGGGAGCTGTTTTTT.

J is TRBJ1-1 and V is TRBV6-5; D call uncertain. CDR3 length equals 15 residues. Germline V gene lookup returns CDR1 MNHEY and CDR2 SVGAGI. Trimming took off 2 bases at V and 0 bases at J, with 10 bases between the two ends. CDR3: CASSYGERLNTEAFF. CDR3 DNA sequence: TGTGCCAGCAGTTACGGCGAGCGACTGAACACTGAAGCTTTCTTT.

The chain carries TRBV5-1 and TRBJ1-1, with a possible D match to TRBD1 (5 bases). Germline lookup yields CDR1 SGHRS and CDR2 YFSETQ. The CDR3 has 15 residues. Trimming took 0 bases from V and 4 from J, leaving 13 bases between them. CDR3 amino acids: CASSLAEGMITEAFF. CDR3 DNA sequence: TGCGCCAGCAGCTTGGCCGAGGGGATGATCACTGAAGCTTTCTTT. Together with reference TRBV5-1 and TRBJ1-1, the CDR3 gives the full variable domain: KAGVTQTPRYLIKTRGQQVTLSCSPISGHRSVSWYQQTPGQGLQFLFEYFSETQRNKGNFPGRFSGRQFSNSRSEMNVSTLELGDSALYLCASSLAEGMITEAFFGQGTRLTVV.

The chain recombines TRBV6-6 with TRBJ2-3; tentative D call: TRBD1 (6 bases). Between the trimmed V and J ends, which lost 6 bases and 11 bases, there was a span of 15 bases. CDR3 length equals 12 residues. Germline assignment: CDR1 MNHNY and CDR2 SVGAGI (reference sequence). DNA for the CDR3: TGTGCCAGCAGCCGAAAGGGGGATCAGCAGTATTTT. Its protein is CASSRKGDQQYF.

The chain employs TRBV28 and TRBJ2-3, with D perhaps TRBD1 (5 bases). This CDR3 spans 15 amino acids. The V gene lost 4 bases and the J gene lost 2 bases, with 13 bases spanning the gap. Germline assignment: CDR1 MDHEN and CDR2 SYDVKM. The CDR3: CASSWGQELTDTQYF. CDR3 DNA: TGTGCCAGCAGTTGGGGCCAGGAACTCACAGATACGCAGTATTTT.

This clonotype occurred a few times. The J gene is TRBJ2-2, the V gene TRBV7-8, with D possibly matching TRBD1 (5 bases). This CDR3 region has 16 residues. Looked up from germline, CDR1 is SGHVS and CDR2 is FQNEAQ. V lost 3 bases, J lost 1 base, and 12 bases lay in between. CDR3 amino acids: CASSFLGHLNTGELFF. The CDR3 DNA follows: TGTGCCAGCAGCTTCCTAGGACACCTGAACACCGGGGAGCTGTTTTTT.

The gene calls are TRBV7-9 and TRBJ1-5; no clear D. Deletions cut 4 bases from V and 3 bases from J, with 7 bases between. This CDR3 region has 13 residues. Looked up from germline, CDR1 is SEHNR and CDR2 is FQNEAQ (reference sequence). The CDR3 DNA is TGTGCCAGCAGCTACGGACTCAATCAGCCCCAGCATTTT. Protein: CASSYGLNQPQHF.

Turning to this clonotype: The junction differs from germline at one of its ends, possibly a read error. The rearrangement links TRBV6-6 to TRBJ1-2; D perhaps matches TRBD1 (6 bases). This CDR3 contains 11 residues. Looked up from germline, CDR1 is MNHNY and CDR2 is SVGAGI (reference sequence). The CDR3 DNA reads as TGTGCCTGCAGACAGGACTATGGCTACACCTTC. Encoded protein: CACRQDYGYTF.

This clonotype was detected only a few times. The chain employs TRBV5-5 and TRBJ1-5; no firm D call. The germline V gene has CDR1 SGHKS and CDR2 YYEKEE (reference sequence). The CDR3 is 13 amino acids. Trimming pared 7 bases from V and 1 base from J, leaving 9 bases between. DNA for the CDR3: TGTGCCAGCTCTTACCTCAGCAATCAGCCCCAGCATTTT. It is translated as CASSYLSNQPQHF.

A few counts support this clonotype. The chain joins TRBV6-5 to TRBJ2-7; perhaps TRBD2 as D (6 bases). There are 16 residues in the CDR3. Trimming shortened V by 5 bases and J by 4 bases, and 21 bases separated the two germline ends. Germline V gives CDR1 MNHEY, CDR2 SVGAGI. The CDR3 loop is CASSQPEGRVVYEQYF. The CDR3 nucleotides are TGTGCCAGCAGTCAACCGGAGGGGCGAGTGGTGTACGAGCAGTACTTC.

Regarding this clonotype: Here the CDR3 omits its conserved ending phenylalanine or tryptophan, so a read error is the likely source. V gene TRBV6-5 combines with J gene TRBJ2-7; TRBD2 might be the D (6 bases). The CDR3 runs 12 residues. Germline assignment: CDR1 MNHEY and CDR2 SVGAGI. CDR3 DNA sequence: TGTGCCAGCAGTCGGGACTCCTCCGAGCAGTACTCC. Amino acids: CASSRDSSEQYS.

This chain connects TRBV6-5 to TRBJ2-5, with D hard to call. Germline V gene lookup returns CDR1 MNHEY and CDR2 SVGAGI. V shed 0 bases and J shed 4 bases, with 9 bases lying between them. This CDR3 contains 14 residues. The CDR3 DNA reads TGTGCCAGCAGTTACTCGAGGTGGGGAGAGACCCAGTACTTC. Translation gives CASSYSRWGETQYF.

This clonotype came up a few times. V gene TRBV5-1 combines with J gene TRBJ2-2, with 8 bases identical to TRBD2. Germline trimming cut 0 bases from V and 6 bases from J; bases unmatched to any gene: 7. The V gene's germline CDR1 is SGHRS and CDR2 YFSETQ. The CDR3 is made up of 16 amino acids. DNA for the CDR3: TGCGCCAGCAGCTTGGCCGCATTAGCGGGGTCCGGGGAGCTGTTTTTT. It translates to CASSLAALAGSGELFF. The whole variable domain, filled in from reference TRBV5-1 and TRBJ2-2, reads KAGVTQTPRYLIKTRGQQVTLSCSPISGHRSVSWYQQTPGQGLQFLFEYFSETQRNKGNFPGRFSGRQFSNSRSEMNVSTLELGDSALYLCASSLAALAGSGELFFGEGSRLTVL.

This clonotype was observed once. The chain is built from TRBV5-1 and TRBJ2-2; TRBD2 matches 14 bases. The V gene end was trimmed by 5 bases and the J gene end by 2 bases; junction bases not matched to a gene: 5. The germline V gene encodes CDR1 SGHRS and CDR2 YFSETQ. This CDR3 is 17 amino acids long. This CDR3 is CASRHGLAGGNTGELFF. The DNA of the CDR3 is TGCGCCAGCAGACACGGACTAGCGGGGGGCAACACCGGGGAGCTGTTTTTT.

This clonotype was detected a few times. CDR3 residues: CASSARRADTIYF. The CDR3 nucleotides read TGTGCCAGCAGCGCTAGGCGGGCGGACACCATATATTTT. The chain combines TRBV9 with TRBJ1-3; D not certain. Per germline, CDR1 SGDLS and CDR2 YYNGEE. The CDR3 is 13 residues long. V gave up 3 bases and J gave up 8 bases, with 12 bases separating them.

CDR3 sequence reads: CASRMGMYTF. CDR3 DNA sequence: TGTGCCAGCAGGATGGGGATGTACACCTTC. The rearrangement joins TRBV2 to TRBJ1-2, with D hard to call. CDR1 is SNHLY, CDR2 FYNNEI, per germline. The V end was cut by 6 bases, the J end by 11 bases, with 10 bases between. The CDR3 covers 10 residues.

This clonotype was detected only a few times. V usage is TRBV28 and J usage is TRBJ1-5, with 7 positions matching TRBD1. The CDR3 extends over 12 amino acids. The V gene's germline CDR1 is MDHEN and CDR2 SYDVKM. The V and J ends lost 6 bases and 16 bases, in that order; junction bases with no gene match: 12. The CDR3 coding sequence is TGTGCCAGCAGCCCACTCCGACAGGGTCGTCATTTT. Translated: CASSPLRQGRHF.

The gene calls are TRBV4-1 and TRBJ1-5; no clear D. The germline CDR1 and CDR2 sequences are MGHRA and YSYEKL. The CDR3 is made up of 17 amino acids. V shed 2 bases and J shed 7 bases, with 21 bases lying between them. CDR3 region: CASSQSPRAGSTQPQHF. DNA for the CDR3: TGCGCCAGCAGCCAAAGCCCGAGGGCAGGATCGACCCAGCCCCAGCATTTT.

The chain has TRBV18 and TRBJ1-1; 7 bases are shared with TRBD1. This CDR3 contains 15 residues. Germline assignment: CDR1 KGHSH and CDR2 LQKENI. V was pared by 3 bases and J by 2 bases, with 6 bases of the junction left unmatched. CDR3 nucleotides: TGTGCCAGCTCACCCCTGGGGACAGCAAACACTGAAGCTTTCTTT. It encodes CASSPLGTANTEAFF. Full variable domain (outside the CDR3, taken from reference TRBV18 and TRBJ1-1): NAGVMQNPRHLVRRRGQEARLRCSPMKGHSHVYWYRQLPEEGLKFMVYLQKENIIDESGMPKERFSAEFPKEGPSILRIQQVVRGDSAAYFCASSPLGTANTEAFFGQGTRLTVV.

The chain carries TRBV20-1 and TRBJ1-5; D is uncertain. The V and J ends lost 2 bases and 7 bases respectively, with 9 bases between them. The CDR3 has 12 amino acids. Per germline, CDR1 DFQATT and CDR2 SNEGSKA (reference sequence). In nucleotides, the CDR3 is TGCAGTGCTAGACAGTGGGAGCAGCCCCAGCATTTT. Amino acid sequence: CSARQWEQPQHF.

V usage is TRBV10-3 and J usage is TRBJ1-6; D remains unclear. CDR1 and CDR2 from the germline V gene are ENHRY and SYGVKD. The CDR3 extends over 11 amino acids. V lost 3 bases, J lost 10 bases, and 4 bases lay in between. CDR3: CAISDQSPLHF. The CDR3 DNA sequence: TGTGCCATCAGTGACCAGTCACCCCTCCACTTT.

This clonotype was counted only a few times. The chain joins TRBV27 to TRBJ1-1; D is undetermined. CDR1 is MNHEY, CDR2 SMNVEV, per germline (reference sequence). CDR3 length: 14 amino acids. Between the trimmed V and J ends, which lost 7 bases and 2 bases, there was a span of 14 bases. This chain's CDR3 is CASNSYLTNTEAFF. CDR3 sequence (DNA): TGTGCCAGCAATTCTTATCTGACCAACACTGAAGCTTTCTTT.

The genes are TRBV20-1 and TRBJ1-1; 9 nucleotides align to TRBD1. Germline assignment: CDR1 DFQATT and CDR2 SNEGSKA (reference sequence). V shed 2 bases and J 0 bases; nucleotides not matched to a gene: 10. This CDR3 is 17 amino acids long. CDR3 loop: CSARPPGQGIMNTEAFF. The CDR3 nucleotides are TGCAGTGCTAGACCACCGGGACAGGGAATTATGAACACTGAAGCTTTCTTT.

V gene TRBV5-6 combines with J gene TRBJ2-1, with D perhaps matching TRBD1 (6 bases). In germline, CDR1 is SGHDT, CDR2 YYEEEE. The CDR3 is made up of 15 amino acids. The ends were cut back, 2 bases at V and 3 bases at J, with 12 bases in the middle. The CDR3: CASSLGQLLYNEQFF. In nucleotides, the CDR3 is TGTGCCAGCAGCTTAGGACAGCTACTCTACAATGAGCAGTTCTTC.

V and J are TRBV7-3 and TRBJ1-1; D may be TRBD1 (5 bases). Between the trimmed V and J ends, which lost 5 bases and 1 base, there was a span of 8 bases. CDR3 length equals 13 residues. Germline V CDR1 and CDR2: SGHTA, FQGTGA. The CDR3 DNA reads as TGTGCCAGCAGCAGACAGACGAACACTGAAGCTTTCTTT. Protein sequence: CASSRQTNTEAFF.

This clonotype was counted only a few times. The chain recombines TRBV10-3 with TRBJ2-7; 10 bases agree with TRBD1. Germline V gives CDR1 ENHRY, CDR2 SYGVKD. The CDR3 extends over 14 amino acids. Germline trimming cut 7 bases from V and 2 bases from J; bases unmatched to any gene: 5. As DNA, the CDR3 is TGTGCCATCAAAGTAGGACAGGGGGCCTACGAGCAGTACTTC. It encodes CAIKVGQGAYEQYF.

The chain uses TRBV7-9 and TRBJ1-2; tentative D call: TRBD1 (5 bases). The CDR3 is 16 residues long. The V gene's germline CDR1 is SEHNR and CDR2 FQNEAQ (reference sequence). Trimming took off 5 bases at V and 7 bases at J, with 23 bases between the two ends. The CDR3: CASSQADPGEPTGYTF. The DNA of the CDR3 is TGTGCCAGCAGCCAAGCGGACCCGGGGGAACCTACTGGCTACACCTTC.

The sample holds a few counts of this clonotype. The chain carries TRBV24-1 and TRBJ2-1, with 10 bases matching TRBD1. V shed 10 bases, J shed 2 bases, and the junction held 1 base outside the gene matches. This CDR3 is 13 amino acids long. Germline assignment: CDR1 KGHDR and CDR2 SFDVKD. The CDR3, as DNA: TGTGCCACGACAGGGGGCGCCTACAATGAGCAGTTCTTC. It specifies CATTGGAYNEQFF.

The chain uses TRBV12-3 or TRBV12-4 and TRBJ1-2; 8 bases agree with TRBD1. V lost 1 base to trimming and J lost 4 bases; unmatched junction nucleotides: 5. The CDR3 loop spans 15 amino acids. For the CDR3, the DNA is TGTGCCAGCAGTTTAGACGGGACAGGAACCTATGGCTACACCTTC. Amino acids: CASSLDGTGTYGYTF.

The chain recombines TRBV10-3 with TRBJ2-2; perhaps TRBD2 as D (5 bases). V was trimmed by 8 bases and J by 6 bases, leaving 7 bases between them. Germline CDR1 and CDR2: ENHRY and SYGVKD. The CDR3 is 11 residues long. DNA for the CDR3: TGTGCCATCGGCGGGCCCGGGGAGCTGTTTTTT. This codes for CAIGGPGELFF.

This clonotype has just a few counts. The CDR3 sequence: CASTGTGGNQPQHF. The DNA for the CDR3 is TGTGCCAGCACCGGGACAGGGGGCAATCAGCCCCAGCATTTT. This chain connects TRBV7-9 to TRBJ1-5; 10 positions agree with TRBD1. CDR1 is SEHNR, CDR2 FQNEAQ, per germline (reference sequence). The CDR3 is 14 residues long. V shed 7 bases, J shed 2 bases, and the junction held 2 bases outside the gene matches.

The chain has TRBV28 and TRBJ2-1, with D possibly called TRBD1 or TRBD2 (5 bases each). The CDR3 totals 14 residues. V lost 3 bases and J 8 bases, leaving 14 bases between the germline ends. Germline V gene sequence: CDR1 MDHEN, CDR2 SYDVKM. The CDR3 DNA is TGTGCCAGCAGTTTGGGGACCCGTCGGGATGAGCAGTTCTTC. Translation gives CASSLGTRRDEQFF.